This TCR beta chain is from a study of blood T cell repertoires in COVID-19. The wider study: The analysed material was cDNA or gDNA that came from T cells, B-cell-depleted T cells, or PBMCs.

Here immunoSEQ multiplex PCR was the method, and the copy in TCRdb shows in-frame clones only, minus some. The sample includes 380,000 or so clones, approximately 88% seen only once; the top ten take approximately 0.96%. From germline, CDR1 is LGHDT and CDR2 YNNKEL (reference sequence). The ends were cut back, 4 bases at V and 3 bases at J, with 9 bases in the middle. This CDR3 region has 14 residues. The rearrangement uses TRBV3-1 (or the pseudogene TRBV3-2) and TRBJ1-4, with D perhaps TRBD1 (5 bases). This TCR derives from a woman aged 30 to 39 with acute COVID-19. Specimen: PBMCs or T cells enriched from blood (not recorded which). The DNA for the CDR3 is TGTGCCAGCAGCCCGGCAGGGTCTAATGAAAAACTGTTTTTT. Translated, it gives CASSPAGSNEKLFF.